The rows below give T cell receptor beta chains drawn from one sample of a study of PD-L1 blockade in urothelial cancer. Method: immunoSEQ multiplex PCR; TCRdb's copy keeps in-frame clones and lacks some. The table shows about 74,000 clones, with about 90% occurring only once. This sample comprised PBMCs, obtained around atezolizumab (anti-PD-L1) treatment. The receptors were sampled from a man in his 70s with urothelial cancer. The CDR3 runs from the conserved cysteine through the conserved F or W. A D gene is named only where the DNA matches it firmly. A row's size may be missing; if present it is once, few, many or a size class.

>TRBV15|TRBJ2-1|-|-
TGTGCCACCAGTAGGGGGGGGGAGAGGAGCTACAATGAGCAGTTCTTC
CATSRGGERSYNEQFF
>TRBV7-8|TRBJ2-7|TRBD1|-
TGTGCCAGCAGCCCTAGGACAGGGCTCTTCTACGAGCAGTACTTC
CASSPRTGLFYEQYF
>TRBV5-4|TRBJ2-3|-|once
TGTGCCAGCAGCTCGGGACACCGCACAGATACGCAGTATTTT
CASSSGHRTDTQYF
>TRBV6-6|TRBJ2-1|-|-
TGTGCCAGCAGTCCGAAAAAGGATCGGGTTCATCATGAGCAGTTCTTC
CASSPKKDRVHHEQFF
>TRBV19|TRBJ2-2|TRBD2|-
TGTGCCAGTAGTATCCTTAGCGGGATGAACACCGGGGAGCTGTTTTTT
CASSILSGMNTGELFF
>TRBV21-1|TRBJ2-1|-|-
TGTGCCAGCAGCAAAAACTCGTCCGACAGCAAGGCTTTGAATGAGCAGTTCTTC
CASSKNSSDSKALNEQFF
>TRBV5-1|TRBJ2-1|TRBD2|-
TGCGCCAGCAGCAGAGGGACTAGCGGGAGGGAGCAGTTCTTC
CASSRGTSGREQFF
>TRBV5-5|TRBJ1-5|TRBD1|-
TGTGCCAGCAGCTCACTGGGGGGTGGACAGGGGGAACAGCCCCAGCATTTT
CASSSLGGGQGEQPQHF
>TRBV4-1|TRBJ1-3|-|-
TGCGCCAGCCGTCAGGAAGGCTCTGGAAACACCATATATTTT
CASRQEGSGNTIYF
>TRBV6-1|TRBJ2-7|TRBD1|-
TGTGCCAGCAGTGACCGACAGGGGGCGAGGGTCGAGCAGTACTTC
CASSDRQGARVEQYF
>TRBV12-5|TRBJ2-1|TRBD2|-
TGTGCCTCGGAAGCGGGAGGTCTCTACAATGAGCAGTTCTTC
CASEAGGLYNEQFF
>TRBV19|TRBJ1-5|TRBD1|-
TGTGCCAGTAGGGTCGGACAGGGGGCTGGTCAGCCCCAGCATTTT
CASRVGQGAGQPQHF
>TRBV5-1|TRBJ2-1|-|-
TGCGCCAGCAGCTTAGGACAGCTCCACAATGAGCAGTTCTTC
CASSLGQLHNEQFF
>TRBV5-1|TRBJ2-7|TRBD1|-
TGCGCCAGCAGCTTGGAAGGGACAGGGGTGAGCGAGCAGTACTTC
CASSLEGTGVSEQYF
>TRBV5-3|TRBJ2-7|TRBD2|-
TGTGCCAGAAGCTCTAGCGGGAGGATTGGCGAGCAGTACTTC
CARSSSGRIGEQYF
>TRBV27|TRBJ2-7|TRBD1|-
TGTGCCAGCAGTTTATCCGGGACAGGGTTCTACGAGCAGTACTTC
CASSLSGTGFYEQYF
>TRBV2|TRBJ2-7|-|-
TGTGCCAGCAAGGGGGAGTACGAGCAGTACTTC
CASKGEYEQYF
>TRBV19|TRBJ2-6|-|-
TGTGCCAGTAGTATTCCCAATTCTGGGGCCAACGTCCTGACTTTC
CASSIPNSGANVLTF
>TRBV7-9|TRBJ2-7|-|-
TGTGCCAGCAAAAACAGGTGGGATTCCGAGCAGTACTTC
CASKNRWDSEQYF
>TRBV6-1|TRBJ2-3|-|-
TGTGCCAGCAGTGACGCAGGGGTGGTTGCAGATACGCAGTATTTT
CASSDAGVVADTQYF
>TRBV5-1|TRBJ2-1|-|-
TGCGCCAGCAGCTTGGGACTACCCAATGAGCAGTTCTTC
CASSLGLPNEQFF